The 17 T cell receptor beta chains below were found in one sample sequenced in a study of T cell responses to AZD1222 COVID-19 vaccine. The method was immunoSEQ multiplex PCR; TCRdb's version includes in-frame clones alone and lacks a portion of them. Of tens of thousands of clones listed, roughly 88% are singletons. The sample here was peripheral blood, taken 28 days after the second AZD1222 dose. Every receptor here comes from an adult who received the AZD1222 COVID-19 vaccine.

The chain uses TRBV10-3 and TRBJ1-1; D is unclear. Looked up from germline, CDR1 is ENHRY and CDR2 is SYGVKD. The V end lost 0 bases, the J end lost 1 base, and 6 bases lay between the germline ends. CDR3 size: 14 residues. The CDR3 coding sequence is TGTGCCATCAGTGAGTCGAGAGGGAACACTGAAGCTTTCTTT. Amino acid sequence: CAISESRGNTEAFF.

This rearrangement joins TRBV7-2 to TRBJ2-3; 10 bases line up with TRBD2. The V segment lost 1 base and the J segment 4 bases; nucleotides outside the gene matches: 11. Germline lookup yields CDR1 SGHTA and CDR2 FQGNSA. The CDR3 runs 18 residues. CDR3 region: CASSLDSASGRWADTQYF. DNA for the CDR3: TGTGCCAGCAGCTTAGATTCGGCTAGCGGGAGATGGGCAGATACGCAGTATTTT.

This chain links TRBV5-4 with TRBJ1-5, with D maybe TRBD1 (5 bases). V shed 0 bases and J shed 7 bases, with 14 bases lying between them. The CDR3 is 15 amino acids. Germline V CDR1 and CDR2: SGHNT, YYREEE (reference sequence). The CDR3 protein is CASSLDGGMGQPQHF. The CDR3 DNA reads TGTGCCAGCAGCTTGGATGGGGGGATGGGACAGCCCCAGCATTTT.

This rearrangement joins TRBV24-1 to TRBJ1-2; D is possibly TRBD1 (5 bases). Deletions cut 4 bases from V and 2 bases from J, with 10 bases between. Germline lookup yields CDR1 KGHDR and CDR2 SFDVKD. The CDR3 is 14 amino acids. The CDR3 loop reads CATSDPTVNYGYTF. The CDR3, as DNA: TGTGCCACCAGTGACCCGACAGTAAACTATGGCTACACCTTC.

This chain uses TRBV3-1 (or the pseudogene TRBV3-2) with TRBJ1-1; 9 nucleotides line up with TRBD1. CDR3 length: 18 residues. V shed 1 base and J 2 bases; nucleotides not matched to a gene: 11. Germline assignment: CDR1 LGHDT and CDR2 YNNKEL (reference sequence). CDR3 sequence (DNA): TGTGCCAGCAGCCAAGTGGGACAGGGTCCCCAATCCAACACTGAAGCTTTCTTT. Translating gives CASSQVGQGPQSNTEAFF.

J is TRBJ1-4 and V is TRBV5-1; tentative D call: TRBD1 (6 bases). Germline values: CDR1 SGHRS, CDR2 YFSETQ. The CDR3 loop spans 16 amino acids. V shed 4 bases and J shed 0 bases, with 13 bases lying between them. CDR3 in DNA: TGCGCCAGCAGCCCCCAGGACAGTGCAACTAATGAAAAACTGTTTTTT. Encoded protein: CASSPQDSATNEKLFF.

The V call is TRBV14, the J call TRBJ2-1; unclear D gene. In germline, CDR1 is SGHDN, CDR2 FVKESK. The V end was cut by 4 bases, the J end by 12 bases, with 16 bases between. This CDR3 spans 13 amino acids. The CDR3 DNA reads TGTGCCAGCAGCCCCAACGCACGAAATCGGCAGTTCTTC. Translating gives CASSPNARNRQFF.

V and J are TRBV6-2 or TRBV6-3 and TRBJ1-1, with D possibly TRBD1 on 5 matching bases. The V and J ends lost 6 bases and 4 bases respectively, with 12 bases between them. The CDR3 has 13 residues. Germline V CDR1 and CDR2: MNHEY, SVGEGT. DNA for the CDR3: TGTGCCAGCAGCTGGGGTGGGACCACTGAAGCTTTCTTT. Protein: CASSWGGTTEAFF.

A remark on this clone: The junction differs from germline at one of its ends, possibly a read error. The rearrangement uses TRBV7-7 and TRBJ2-5; TRBD1 might be the D (5 bases). The CDR3 is made up of 15 amino acids. CDR1 and CDR2 (germline): SSHAT, FNYEAQ (reference sequence). CDR3 bases: TGTGCTAGCAGCCCGGAGCTTGGCAGGGAAGAGACCCAGTACTTC. It encodes CASSPELGREETQYF.

The chain recombines TRBV11-2 with TRBJ2-1; possibly TRBD2 for D (5 bases). The CDR3 covers 19 residues. The V gene lost 2 bases and the J gene lost 4 bases, with 24 bases spanning the gap. Germline assignment: CDR1 SGHAT and CDR2 FQNNGV. DNA for the CDR3: TGTGCCAGCAGCTTACCTATGCCAAGGGAGTTCAGGTTTTACAATGAGCAGTTCTTC. It yields the protein CASSLPMPREFRFYNEQFF.

This rearrangement joins TRBV5-1 to TRBJ1-1; TRBD1 matches at 7 bases. The length of the CDR3 is 14 residues. Germline values: CDR1 SGHRS, CDR2 YFSETQ. The V gene end was trimmed by 5 bases and the J gene end by 1 base; junction bases not matched to a gene: 5. As DNA, the CDR3 is TGCGCCAGCAGAGAGGGGGCTGGGAACACTGAAGCTTTCTTT. It translates to CASREGAGNTEAFF.

The chain carries TRBV4-3 and TRBJ2-3; 14 bases align to TRBD2. Trimming cost V 4 bases and J 3 bases; bases outside gene matches: 9. Germline lookup yields CDR1 LGHNA and CDR2 YSLEER. CDR3 length equals 18 residues. The CDR3 loop reads CASSRGLAGGGRTDTQYF. Written as DNA, the CDR3 is TGCGCCAGCAGCCGAGGACTAGCGGGGGGCGGGAGAACAGATACGCAGTATTTT.

This sequence joins TRBV12-3 or TRBV12-4 and TRBJ1-2; no clear D. This CDR3 region has 12 residues. V was cut by 5 bases and J by 0 bases, with 4 bases left in between. The CDR3 nucleotides read TGTGCCAGCAGTCAGGCTAACTATGGCTACACCTTC. Translated: CASSQANYGYTF.

The chain couples TRBV28 to TRBJ1-2; tentatively, D is TRBD1 (6 bases). This CDR3 contains 12 residues. Germline CDR1 MDHEN, CDR2 SYDVKM. Trimming left V 3 bases short and J 10 bases short, with 12 bases between. CDR3 residues: CASSFSGTPYTF. The CDR3 DNA sequence: TGTGCCAGCAGTTTTTCCGGGACACCCTACACCTTC.

This chain uses TRBV6-6 with TRBJ1-6; possibly TRBD1 for D (6 bases). This CDR3 has 14 amino acids. The V end was cut by 4 bases, the J end by 7 bases, with 11 bases between. Germline loops: CDR1 MNHNY, CDR2 SVGAGI (reference sequence). The CDR3 DNA follows: TGTGCCAGCAGTTCCGCAGGGGTGAATTCACCCCTCCACTTT. This gives the protein CASSSAGVNSPLHF.

The V call is TRBV6-5, the J call TRBJ1-3; D is unclear. Germline-derived CDR1 and CDR2 are MNHEY and SVGAGI. The germline V and J ends were trimmed by 0 bases and 0 bases, with 9 bases remaining between them. There are 16 residues in the CDR3. DNA for the CDR3: TGTGCCAGCAGTTACTCCTTCCTGAGCTCTGGAAACACCATATATTTT. It encodes CASSYSFLSSGNTIYF.

This sequence joins TRBV28 and TRBJ2-1; 9 bases are shared with TRBD2. The germline CDR1 and CDR2 sequences are MDHEN and SYDVKM. Germline trimming cut 6 bases from V and 7 bases from J; bases unmatched to any gene: 22. The length of the CDR3 is 19 residues. CDR3 residues: CASRHVNAGSRREGNEQFF. In DNA, the CDR3 is TGTGCCAGCAGGCATGTAAACGCCGGTAGTCGGCGGGAGGGAAATGAGCAGTTCTTC.